This entry lists 16 T cell receptor beta chains sequenced from one sample in a study of T cell responses to AZD1222 COVID-19 vaccine. Data came from immunoSEQ multiplex PCR; TCRdb stores just in-frame clones and leaves some out. In the table there are under 95,000 clones, about nine tenths of which are singletons. This specimen was peripheral blood, taken 28 days after the second AZD1222 dose. These receptors were taken from an adult who received the AZD1222 COVID-19 vaccine.

The chain combines TRBV3-1 (or the pseudogene TRBV3-2) with TRBJ1-3, with D possibly being TRBD1 (5 bases). CDR1 and CDR2 (germline): LGHDT, YNNKEL (reference sequence). V lost 4 bases and J lost 4, with 14 bases in between. The CDR3 spans 15 residues. This chain's CDR3 is CASSPGGVIGNTIYF. DNA for the CDR3: TGTGCCAGCAGCCCCGGGGGGGTGATCGGAAACACCATATATTTT.

V gene TRBV19 combines with J gene TRBJ1-6; D possibly corresponds to TRBD1 (5 bases). Germline V lookup: CDR1 LNHDA, CDR2 SQIVND (reference sequence). With 4 bases removed from V and 4 bases from J, the gap between germline ends came to 14 bases. The CDR3 runs 16 residues. The CDR3 loop reads CASSRVETAYNSPLHF. CDR3 DNA: TGTGCCAGTAGTAGGGTGGAGACAGCTTATAATTCACCCCTCCACTTT.

The rearrangement links TRBV28 to TRBJ1-5; D might be TRBD1 (5 bases). The germline V and J ends were trimmed by 7 bases and 6 bases, with 16 bases remaining between them. Looked up from germline, CDR1 is MDHEN and CDR2 is SYDVKM. The CDR3 totals 14 residues. The CDR3 reads CASKGPGEGQPQHF. The CDR3 DNA is TGTGCCAGCAAGGGGCCTGGAGAGGGTCAGCCCCAGCATTTT.

This rearrangement joins TRBV30 to TRBJ1-4; D gene ambiguous. Germline V lookup: CDR1 GTSNPN, CDR2 SVGIG (reference sequence). This CDR3 has 16 residues. The V and J ends lost 0 bases and 4 bases respectively, with 15 bases between them. CDR3 amino acids: CAWSVGIGPHNEKLFF. In nucleotides, the CDR3 is TGTGCCTGGAGTGTTGGTATTGGACCGCATAATGAAAAACTGTTTTTT.

J is TRBJ2-1 and V is TRBV7-2; the D is unclear. The CDR3 length is 14 residues. The ends were cut back, 5 bases at V and 0 bases at J, with 8 bases in the middle. Germline lookup yields CDR1 SGHTA and CDR2 FQGNSA. The CDR3 DNA reads as TGTGCCAGCAGCCCCGATGGCTCCTACAATGAGCAGTTCTTC. Translation gives CASSPDGSYNEQFF.

This chain joins TRBV27 and TRBJ1-3; tentative D call: TRBD1 (6 bases). Germline values: CDR1 MNHEY, CDR2 SMNVEV (reference sequence). Between the trimmed V and J ends, which lost 7 bases and 7 bases, there was a span of 20 bases. There are 15 residues in the CDR3. The CDR3 spells CASKGQATAENTIYF. CDR3 nucleotides: TGTGCCAGCAAGGGACAAGCGACAGCTGAGAACACCATATATTTT.

CDR3 region: CASSPNSNQPQHF. For the CDR3, the DNA is TGTGCCAGCAGCCCAAATAGCAATCAGCCCCAGCATTTT. This chain joins TRBV6-5 and TRBJ1-5; D ambiguous. V was clipped by 6 bases and J by 0 bases, with 6 bases between them. Germline CDR1 is MNHEY and CDR2 is SVGAGI. The CDR3 runs to 13 residues.

The V and J genes are TRBV6-2 or TRBV6-3 and TRBJ2-1, with 9 nucleotides matching TRBD1. The germline CDR1 and CDR2 sequences are MNHEY and SVGEGT. This CDR3 has 17 amino acids. The J segment lost 5 bases and the V segment lost 6 bases, leaving 14 bases of the junction unmatched. The chain's CDR3 is CASSHYRGTGRDNEQFF. CDR3 bases: TGTGCCAGCAGCCACTATCGGGGGACAGGGAGGGACAATGAGCAGTTCTTC.

V is TRBV11-2 and J is TRBJ2-1, with 9 bases aligning to TRBD1. In germline, CDR1 is SGHAT, CDR2 FQNNGV. This CDR3 contains 16 residues. The V segment lost 6 bases and the J segment 10 bases; nucleotides outside the gene matches: 16. The CDR3 is CASRTDRGNSLEEQFF. The CDR3 DNA sequence: TGTGCCAGCAGAACAGACAGGGGGAATAGTTTGGAGGAGCAGTTCTTC. Filled out from reference TRBV11-2 and TRBJ2-1, the complete variable domain reads EAGVAQSPRYKIIEKRQSVAFWCNPISGHATLYWYQQILGQGPKLLIQFQNNGVVDDSQLPKDRFSAERLKGVDSTLKIQPAKLEDSAVYLCASRTDRGNSLEEQFFGPGTRLTVL.

The CDR3 loop reads CASSIQTGGNTEAFF. DNA for the CDR3: TGTGCCAGCAGCATCCAGACAGGGGGTAACACTGAAGCTTTCTTT. This chain joins TRBV6-5 and TRBJ1-1, with TRBD1 matching 9 bases. The CDR3 runs to 15 residues. V lost 6 bases, J lost 2 bases, and 7 bases stayed unmatched. Germline CDR1 and CDR2: MNHEY and SVGAGI.

The rearrangement joins TRBV24-1 to TRBJ1-5, with TRBD1 matching over 7 bases. Germline V gene data show CDR1 as KGHDR and CDR2 as SFDVKD. CDR3 length equals 15 residues. With V trimmed by 4 bases and J by 4 bases, 6 bases remained unmatched. For the CDR3, the DNA is TGTGCCACCAGTGAGCCGGGGACAGCGAATCAGCCCCAGCATTTT. Translating gives CATSEPGTANQPQHF.

The chain combines TRBV5-1 with TRBJ2-6, with D maybe TRBD2 (5 bases). CDR1 is SGHRS and CDR2 is YFSETQ in the germline V gene. There are 14 residues in the CDR3. V lost 4 bases and J 1 base, leaving 6 bases between the germline ends. The CDR3 spells CASSPGSGANVLTF. CDR3 DNA: TGCGCCAGCAGCCCGGGGTCTGGGGCCAACGTCCTGACTTTC.

This clone showed up just once. The genes are TRBV7-2 and TRBJ1-5; tentatively, D is TRBD1 (6 bases). V dropped 6 bases and J dropped 2 bases, with 11 bases sitting between them. CDR1 is SGHTA, CDR2 FQGNSA, per germline. CDR3 length equals 14 residues. The CDR3: CASSAAGGNQPQHF. CDR3 nucleotides: TGTGCCAGCAGTGCTGCAGGGGGCAATCAGCCCCAGCATTTT.

V is TRBV10-1 and J is TRBJ1-2; possible D gene TRBD1, 5 bases. In germline, CDR1 is WNHNN, CDR2 SYGVQD (reference sequence). Trimming stripped 7 bases from V and 0 bases from J, with 21 bases between. CDR3 size: 17 residues. CDR3 in amino acids: CASTRNEHSTANYGYTF. The CDR3 bases are TGCGCCAGCACCCGGAACGAACACTCGACAGCTAACTATGGCTACACCTTC.

This sequence joins TRBV7-8 and TRBJ2-5, with 9 nucleotides matching TRBD1. The CDR3 consists of 15 residues. Germline CDR1 and CDR2: SGHVS and FQNEAQ. With V trimmed by 3 bases and J by 2 bases, 4 bases remained unmatched. The CDR3 DNA sequence: TGTGCCAGCAGCTTCCGGACAGGGGAGCAAGAGACCCAGTACTTC. Its translation: CASSFRTGEQETQYF.

The chain is built from TRBV2 and TRBJ1-6, with 10 nucleotides matching TRBD1. This CDR3 region has 14 residues. V dropped 5 bases and J dropped 8; count of bases not matched to a gene: 3. Germline CDR1 SNHLY, CDR2 FYNNEI. The CDR3 loop reads CASSSGTGDSPLHF. The CDR3, as DNA: TGTGCCAGCAGTTCCGGGACAGGGGATTCACCCCTCCACTTT.